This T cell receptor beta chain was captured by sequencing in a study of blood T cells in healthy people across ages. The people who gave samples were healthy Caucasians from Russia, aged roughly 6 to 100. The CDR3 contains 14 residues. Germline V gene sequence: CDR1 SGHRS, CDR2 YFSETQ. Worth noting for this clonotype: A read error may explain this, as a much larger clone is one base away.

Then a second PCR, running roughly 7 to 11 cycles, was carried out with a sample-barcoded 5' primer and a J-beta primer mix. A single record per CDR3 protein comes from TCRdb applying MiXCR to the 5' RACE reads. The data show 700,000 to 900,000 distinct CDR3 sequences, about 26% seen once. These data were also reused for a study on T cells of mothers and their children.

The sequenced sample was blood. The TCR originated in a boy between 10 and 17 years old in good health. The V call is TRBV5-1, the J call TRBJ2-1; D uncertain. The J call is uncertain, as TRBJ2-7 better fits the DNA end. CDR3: CASSLGHPSYEQYF. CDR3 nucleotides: TGCGCCAGCAGCTTGGGTCACCCCTCCTACGAGCAGTACTTC.